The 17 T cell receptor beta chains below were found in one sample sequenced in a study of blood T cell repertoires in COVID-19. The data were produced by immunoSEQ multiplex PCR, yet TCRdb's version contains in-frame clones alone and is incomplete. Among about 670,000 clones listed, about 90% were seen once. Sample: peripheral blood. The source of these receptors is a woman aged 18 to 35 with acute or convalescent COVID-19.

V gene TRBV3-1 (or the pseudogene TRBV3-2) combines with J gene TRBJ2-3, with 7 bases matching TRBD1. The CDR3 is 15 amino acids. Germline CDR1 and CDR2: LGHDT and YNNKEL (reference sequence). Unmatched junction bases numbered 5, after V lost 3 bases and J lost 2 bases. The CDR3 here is CASSHHRGPTDTQYF. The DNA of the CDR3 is TGTGCCAGCAGCCACCACAGGGGACCCACAGATACGCAGTATTTT.

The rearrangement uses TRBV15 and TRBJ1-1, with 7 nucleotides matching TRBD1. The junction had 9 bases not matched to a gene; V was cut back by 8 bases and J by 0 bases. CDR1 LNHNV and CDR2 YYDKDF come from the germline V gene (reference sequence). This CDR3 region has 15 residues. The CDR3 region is CATHSSGQMNTEAFF. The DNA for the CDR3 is TGTGCCACCCATTCCTCGGGACAGATGAACACTGAAGCTTTCTTT.

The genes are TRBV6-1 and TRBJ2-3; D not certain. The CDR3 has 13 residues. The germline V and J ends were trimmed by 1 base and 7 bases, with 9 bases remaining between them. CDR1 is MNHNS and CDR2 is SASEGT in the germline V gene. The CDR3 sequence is CASSEGSLNTQYF. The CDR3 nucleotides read TGTGCCAGCAGTGAAGGGAGTTTGAATACGCAGTATTTT.

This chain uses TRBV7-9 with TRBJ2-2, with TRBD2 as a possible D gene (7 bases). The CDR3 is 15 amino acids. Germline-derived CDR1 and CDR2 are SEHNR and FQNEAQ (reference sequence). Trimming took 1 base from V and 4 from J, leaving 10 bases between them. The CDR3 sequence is CASSLVGGATGELFF. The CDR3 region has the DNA TGTGCCAGCAGCTTAGTTGGGGGGGCCACCGGGGAGCTGTTTTTT.

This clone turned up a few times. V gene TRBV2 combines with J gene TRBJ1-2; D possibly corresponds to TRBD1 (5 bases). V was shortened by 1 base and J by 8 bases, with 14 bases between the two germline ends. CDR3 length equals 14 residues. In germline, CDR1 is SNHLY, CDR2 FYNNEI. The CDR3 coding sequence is TGTGCCAGCAGTGAAGTAGGGGCAGGAGAGGGCTACACCTTC. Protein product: CASSEVGAGEGYTF.

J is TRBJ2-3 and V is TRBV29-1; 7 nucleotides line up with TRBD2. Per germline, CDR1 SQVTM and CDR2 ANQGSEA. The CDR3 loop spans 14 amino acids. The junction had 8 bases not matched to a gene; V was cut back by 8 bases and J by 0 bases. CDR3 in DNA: TGCAGCCCGCGGGAGAGGGCCAGCACAGATACGCAGTATTTT. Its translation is CSPRERASTDTQYF.

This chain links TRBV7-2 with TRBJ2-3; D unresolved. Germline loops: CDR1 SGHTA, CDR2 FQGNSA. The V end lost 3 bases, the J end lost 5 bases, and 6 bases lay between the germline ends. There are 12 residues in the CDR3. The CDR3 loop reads CASSFRGDTQYF. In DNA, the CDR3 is TGTGCCAGCAGCTTCCGAGGAGATACGCAGTATTTT.

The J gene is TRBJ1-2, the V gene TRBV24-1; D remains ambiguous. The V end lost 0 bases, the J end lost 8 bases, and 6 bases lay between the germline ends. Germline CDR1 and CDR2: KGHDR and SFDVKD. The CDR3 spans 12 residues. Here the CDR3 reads CATSDLGSGYTF. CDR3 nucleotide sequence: TGTGCCACCAGTGATTTGGGCTCCGGCTACACCTTC.

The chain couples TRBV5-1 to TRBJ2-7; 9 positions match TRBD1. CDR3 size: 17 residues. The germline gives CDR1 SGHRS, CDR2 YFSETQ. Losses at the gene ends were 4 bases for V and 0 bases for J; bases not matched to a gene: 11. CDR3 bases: TGCGCCAGCAGCCGATCAAAAGGGACAGGGCGCTCCTACGAGCAGTACTTC. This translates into CASSRSKGTGRSYEQYF. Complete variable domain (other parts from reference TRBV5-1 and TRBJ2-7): KAGVTQTPRYLIKTRGQQVTLSCSPISGHRSVSWYQQTPGQGLQFLFEYFSETQRNKGNFPGRFSGRQFSNSRSEMNVSTLELGDSALYLCASSRSKGTGRSYEQYFGPGTRLTVT.

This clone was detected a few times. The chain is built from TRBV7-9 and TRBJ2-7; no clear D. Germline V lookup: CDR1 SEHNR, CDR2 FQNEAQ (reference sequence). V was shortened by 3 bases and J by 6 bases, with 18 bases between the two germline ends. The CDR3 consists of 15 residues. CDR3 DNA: TGTGCCAGCAGCTTCCCGGTTGCGTGGCGCGGCGAGCAGTACTTC. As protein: CASSFPVAWRGEQYF.

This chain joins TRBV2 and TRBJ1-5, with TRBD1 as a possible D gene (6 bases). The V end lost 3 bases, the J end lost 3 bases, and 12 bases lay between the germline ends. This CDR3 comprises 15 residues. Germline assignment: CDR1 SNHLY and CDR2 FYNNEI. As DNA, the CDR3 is TGTGCCAGCAGTGAGGGGCGGACAGTCAATCAGCCCCAGCATTTT. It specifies CASSEGRTVNQPQHF.

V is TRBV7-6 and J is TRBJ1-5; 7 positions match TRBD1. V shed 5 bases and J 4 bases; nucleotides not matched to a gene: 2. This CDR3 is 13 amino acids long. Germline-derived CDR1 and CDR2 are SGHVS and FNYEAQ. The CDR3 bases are TGTGCCAGCAGCACGGACAGGAATCAGCCCCAGCATTTT. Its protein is CASSTDRNQPQHF.

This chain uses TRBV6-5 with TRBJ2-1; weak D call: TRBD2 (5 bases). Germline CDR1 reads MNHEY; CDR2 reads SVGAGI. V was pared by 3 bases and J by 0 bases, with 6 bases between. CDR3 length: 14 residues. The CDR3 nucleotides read TGTGCCAGCAGTTATGGGAGCTCCTACAATGAGCAGTTCTTC. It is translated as CASSYGSSYNEQFF.

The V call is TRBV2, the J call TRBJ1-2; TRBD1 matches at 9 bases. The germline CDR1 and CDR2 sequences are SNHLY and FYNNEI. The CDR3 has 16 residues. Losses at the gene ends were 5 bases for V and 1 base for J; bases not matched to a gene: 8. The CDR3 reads CASSRYRGRDNYGYTF. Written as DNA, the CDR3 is TGTGCCAGCAGTCGGTACAGGGGGCGAGATAACTATGGCTACACCTTC.

For the CDR3, the DNA is TGTGCCAGCAGCGCCGGGACAGGGCCGTATGGCTACACCTTC. As protein: CASSAGTGPYGYTF. The chain combines TRBV9 with TRBJ1-2; 9 bases align to TRBD1. V lost 3 bases and J lost 5; bases outside the gene matches: 5. The CDR3 loop spans 14 amino acids. Germline lookup yields CDR1 SGDLS and CDR2 YYNGEE. Combining the CDR3 with reference TRBV9 and TRBJ1-2 gives the whole variable domain DSGVTQTPKHLITATGQRVTLRCSPRSGDLSVYWYQQSLDQGLQFLIQYYNGEERAKGNILERFSAQQFPDLHSELNLSSLELGDSALYFCASSAGTGPYGYTFGSGTRLTVV.

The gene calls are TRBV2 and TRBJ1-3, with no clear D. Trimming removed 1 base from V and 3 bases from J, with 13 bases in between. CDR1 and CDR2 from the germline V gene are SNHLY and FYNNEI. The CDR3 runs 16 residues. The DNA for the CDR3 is TGTGCCAGCAGTGAAGATAGCCGGCCGGTTGGAAACACCATATATTTT. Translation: CASSEDSRPVGNTIYF.

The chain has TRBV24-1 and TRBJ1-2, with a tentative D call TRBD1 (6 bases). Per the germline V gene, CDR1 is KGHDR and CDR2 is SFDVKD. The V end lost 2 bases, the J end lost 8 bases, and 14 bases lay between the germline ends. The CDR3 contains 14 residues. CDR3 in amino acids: CATSDSRGAEGYTF. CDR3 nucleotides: TGTGCCACCAGTGATTCTCGGGGGGCAGAGGGCTACACCTTC.